The 31 T cell receptor beta chains reported below all come from one sample, sequenced in a study of shared clonotypes between healthy human individuals. CD8 cells classed as naive were CD45RO-negative and positively selected for CCR7, excluding terminally differentiated effector memory CD45RA+ cells. Sequencing was performed with immunoSEQ multiplex PCR; in TCRdb, only in-frame clones are kept and a portion is missing. The sample records roughly 770,000 clones, approximately 96% being singletons. Material for sequencing was naive CD8+ T cells sorted from blood. These receptors were collected from a man aged 25-40 years in good health.

The V call is TRBV29-1, the J call TRBJ1-3; no firm D call. The CDR3 loop spans 13 amino acids. Trimming took off 4 bases at V and 0 bases at J, with 7 bases between the two ends. Germline CDR1 SQVTM, CDR2 ANQGSEA. CDR3 in DNA: TGCAGCGTTGTGGGTTCCTCTGGAAACACCATATATTTT. Protein product: CSVVGSSGNTIYF.

The J gene is TRBJ2-1, the V gene TRBV9; 9 bases are a match to TRBD2. This CDR3 comprises 17 residues. Germline loops: CDR1 SGDLS, CDR2 YYNGEE. V was pared by 1 base and J by 6 bases, with 11 bases of the junction left unmatched. CDR3 nucleotides: TGTGCCAGCAGCGTACAGGGCCCCTGGCGGGAGGGCAATGAGCAGTTCTTC. Protein: CASSVQGPWREGNEQFF.

The chain is built from TRBV4-3 and TRBJ2-1; D might be TRBD2 (6 bases). Trimming cost V 4 bases and J 6 bases, with 16 bases left between them. CDR1 is LGHNA, CDR2 YSLEER, per germline. The CDR3 is 15 amino acids. The CDR3 reads CASSPGTSSSNEQFF. In nucleotides, the CDR3 is TGCGCCAGCAGCCCCGGGACTTCCAGTTCCAATGAGCAGTTCTTC.

This chain connects TRBV27 to TRBJ2-3, with 13 bases matching TRBD2. Looked up from germline, CDR1 is MNHEY and CDR2 is SMNVEV (reference sequence). CDR3 length: 18 residues. Trimming cost V 5 bases and J 1 base; bases outside gene matches: 9. The CDR3 reads CASSVGTSGITRTDTQYF. CDR3 DNA sequence: TGTGCCAGCAGTGTCGGGACTAGCGGGATTACTCGCACAGATACGCAGTATTTT.

Only one count was recorded for this clone. The chain links TRBV30 to TRBJ2-7, with D perhaps matching TRBD1 (6 bases). The V gene lost 1 base and the J gene lost 3 bases, with 10 bases spanning the gap. Germline V lookup: CDR1 GTSNPN, CDR2 SVGIG (reference sequence). The CDR3 spans 13 residues. The CDR3 protein is CAWSAIQGYEQYF. In nucleotides, the CDR3 is TGTGCCTGGAGTGCCATACAGGGCTACGAGCAGTACTTC. The whole variable domain, remainder taken from reference TRBV30 and TRBJ2-7, is SQTIHQWPATLVQPVGSPLSLECTVEGTSNPNLYWYRQAAGRGLQLLFYSVGIGQISSEVPQNLSASRPQDRQFILSSKKLLLSDSGFYLCAWSAIQGYEQYFGPGTRLTVT.

The sample holds one count of this clone. The chain carries TRBV2 and TRBJ2-7; TRBD2 aligns across 8 bases. The V segment lost 3 bases and the J segment 2 bases; nucleotides outside the gene matches: 0. This CDR3 contains 13 residues. Germline V gene lookup returns CDR1 SNHLY and CDR2 FYNNEI. The CDR3 DNA is TGTGCCAGCAGTGAGACTAGCGCCTACGAGCAGTACTTC. Translating it yields CASSETSAYEQYF.

The chain employs TRBV10-1 and TRBJ2-1, with D perhaps TRBD2 (5 bases). The CDR3 has 14 amino acids. The V end was cut by 2 bases, the J end by 6 bases, with 11 bases between. Germline CDR1 and CDR2: WNHNN and SYGVQD (reference sequence). The CDR3, as DNA: TGCGCCAGCAGTGAGAGGGCTAGCCCCAATGAGCAGTTCTTC. Translated, it gives CASSERASPNEQFF.

The gene calls are TRBV7-2 and TRBJ1-2, with unresolved D. The CDR3 totals 11 residues. CDR1 is SGHTA, CDR2 FQGNSA, per germline. V lost 5 bases and J 7 bases, leaving 8 bases between the germline ends. CDR3 in DNA: TGTGCCAGCAGCCAGCTAGCTGGCTACACCTTC. This translates into CASSQLAGYTF.

The chain couples TRBV7-9 to TRBJ1-3; TRBD1 matches at 7 bases. Germline CDR1 is SEHNR and CDR2 is FQNEAQ (reference sequence). This CDR3 has 16 residues. V was pared by 2 bases and J by 0 bases, with 4 bases of the junction left unmatched. CDR3 region: CASSLTDRASGNTIYF. The CDR3 DNA reads as TGTGCCAGCAGCTTAACCGACAGGGCCTCTGGAAACACCATATATTTT.

The V and J genes are TRBV29-1 and TRBJ2-2; perhaps TRBD1 as D (6 bases). The germline V gene has CDR1 SQVTM and CDR2 ANQGSEA. The CDR3 runs 14 residues. V was shortened by 4 bases and J by 4 bases, with 13 bases between the two germline ends. The CDR3 DNA reads as TGCAGCGTTGGTTCAGGGGCGGGCACCGGGGAGCTGTTTTTT. Its protein product is CSVGSGAGTGELFF.

V usage is TRBV7-9 and J usage is TRBJ2-2; D ambiguous. The CDR3 is 16 residues long. Trimming stripped 3 bases from V and 3 bases from J, with 14 bases between. In germline, CDR1 is SEHNR, CDR2 FQNEAQ (reference sequence). CDR3 DNA: TGTGCCAGCAGCTTTTTCGAGCCCCCGGACACCGGGGAGCTGTTTTTT. Translation gives CASSFFEPPDTGELFF.

V usage is TRBV5-6 and J usage is TRBJ2-5; 7 bases match TRBD2. The CDR3 loop spans 16 amino acids. The germline CDR1 and CDR2 sequences are SGHDT and YYEEEE. The ends lost 0 bases at V and 1 base at J; junction bases unmatched: 6. The DNA for the CDR3 is TGTGCCAGCAGCTTGGGAGGACTAGTGACCCAAGAGACCCAGTACTTC. Its translation: CASSLGGLVTQETQYF.

The chain carries TRBV2 and TRBJ2-7; a weak D match, TRBD2 (6 bases). Per germline, CDR1 SNHLY and CDR2 FYNNEI. V was shortened by 6 bases and J by 4 bases, with 13 bases between the two germline ends. This CDR3 comprises 13 residues. CDR3 sequence: CASSADGRYEQYF. The CDR3 DNA is TGTGCCAGCAGCGCAGACGGGAGATACGAGCAGTACTTC.

The gene calls are TRBV7-9 and TRBJ2-6; TRBD1 might be the D (5 bases). Germline V CDR1 and CDR2: SEHNR, FQNEAQ (reference sequence). V lost 3 bases, J lost 0 bases, and 12 bases lay in between. The CDR3 loop spans 17 amino acids. CDR3 region: CASSLGRVGSGANVLTF. The CDR3 region has the DNA TGTGCCAGCAGCTTGGGCAGGGTAGGCTCTGGGGCCAACGTCCTGACTTTC. The full variable domain, its missing parts supplied by reference TRBV7-9 and TRBJ2-6, is DTGVSQNPRHKITKRGQNVTFRCDPISEHNRLYWYRQTLGQGPEFLTYFQNEAQLEKSRLLSDRFSAERPKGSFSTLEIQRTEQGDSAMYLCASSLGRVGSGANVLTFGAGSRLTVL.

The chain combines TRBV6-5 with TRBJ2-1, with D hard to call. Between the trimmed V and J ends, which lost 2 bases and 4 bases, there was a span of 9 bases. From germline, CDR1 is MNHEY and CDR2 SVGAGI. This CDR3 is built from 14 residues. This CDR3 is CASSYADQYNEQFF. For the CDR3, the DNA is TGTGCCAGCAGTTACGCCGACCAATACAATGAGCAGTTCTTC.

With regard to this clone: This same CDR3 is encoded by further DNA sequences in the sample. The chain is built from TRBV29-1 and TRBJ2-3; D call uncertain. V was cut by 0 bases and J by 2 bases, with 6 bases left in between. This CDR3 contains 13 residues. Germline-derived CDR1 and CDR2 are SQVTM and ANQGSEA. CDR3 coding DNA: TGCAGCGTTGAAGATACCCACACAGATACGCAGTATTTT. It yields the protein CSVEDTHTDTQYF.

The chain couples TRBV6-4 to TRBJ2-7, with TRBD2 matching over 9 bases. V was pared by 3 bases and J by 2 bases, with 5 bases of the junction left unmatched. The germline V gene encodes CDR1 MRHNA and CDR2 SNTAGT. There are 15 residues in the CDR3. Written as DNA, the CDR3 is TGTGCCAGCAGTGAACTAGCGGGCCTCGCCTACGAGCAGTACTTC. It is translated as CASSELAGLAYEQYF.

This rearrangement joins TRBV29-1 to TRBJ2-2; unclear D gene. The germline CDR1 and CDR2 sequences are SQVTM and ANQGSEA. CDR3 length: 12 amino acids. V was shortened by 4 bases and J by 6 bases, with 9 bases between the two germline ends. The CDR3 region has the DNA TGCAGCGTTGGCTCGCCACCCGGGGAGCTGTTTTTT. Protein: CSVGSPPGELFF.

Only one count was recorded for this clone. J is TRBJ2-7 and V is TRBV7-2, with 9 bases identical to TRBD1. Germline V gene data show CDR1 as SGHTA and CDR2 as FQGNSA. The CDR3 loop spans 14 amino acids. Trimming at V came to 5 bases and at J to 3 bases, leaving 5 bases not matched to a gene. DNA of the CDR3: TGTGCCAGCAGCCTCCCGACAGGGGGCTACGAGCAGTACTTC. Translating it yields CASSLPTGGYEQYF. Using reference TRBV7-2 and TRBJ2-7 for the parts outside the CDR3, the full variable domain is GAGVSQSPSNKVTEKGKDVELRCDPISGHTALYWYRQSLGQGLEFLIYFQGNSAPDKSGLPSDRFSAERTGGSVSTLTIQRTQQEDSAVYLCASSLPTGGYEQYFGPGTRLTVT.

This chain connects TRBV6-1 to TRBJ2-7; possible D gene TRBD2, 5 bases. The CDR3 consists of 13 residues. V was pared by 10 bases and J by 5 bases, with 18 bases between. Germline assignment: CDR1 MNHNS and CDR2 SASEGT. This CDR3 reads CATPVGGVNEQYF. The DNA for the CDR3 is TGTGCCACCCCGGTAGGAGGAGTGAACGAGCAGTACTTC.

J is TRBJ2-7 and V is TRBV5-4; 8 nucleotides align to TRBD2. V was clipped by 2 bases and J by 2 bases; unmatched bases: 12. This CDR3 contains 17 residues. Germline V CDR1 and CDR2: SGHNT, YYREEE (reference sequence). CDR3 coding DNA: TGTGCCAGCAGCTTTGCCTCCGGGACTAGGAACCCCTACGAGCAGTACTTC. It specifies CASSFASGTRNPYEQYF.

The chain combines TRBV7-9 with TRBJ2-7, with 15 bases aligning to TRBD2. The CDR3 spans 17 residues. V was clipped by 2 bases and J by 6 bases; unmatched bases: 8. CDR1 SEHNR and CDR2 FQNEAQ come from the germline V gene (reference sequence). CDR3 amino acids: CASSLPRGLAGGGEQYF. CDR3 DNA: TGTGCCAGCAGCTTACCCCGGGGACTAGCGGGAGGAGGCGAGCAGTACTTC.

The chain uses TRBV5-1 and TRBJ2-5, with D possibly being TRBD2 (5 bases). Between the trimmed V and J ends, which lost 4 bases and 4 bases, there was a span of 17 bases. The CDR3 sequence is 15 residues long. Germline assignment: CDR1 SGHRS and CDR2 YFSETQ. The CDR3 loop reads CASSLSDPSGETQYF. The DNA for the CDR3 is TGCGCCAGCAGCCTATCGGACCCCAGCGGAGAGACCCAGTACTTC. The whole variable domain, filled in from reference TRBV5-1 and TRBJ2-5, reads KAGVTQTPRYLIKTRGQQVTLSCSPISGHRSVSWYQQTPGQGLQFLFEYFSETQRNKGNFPGRFSGRQFSNSRSEMNVSTLELGDSALYLCASSLSDPSGETQYFGPGTRLLVL.

The V call is TRBV6-5, the J call TRBJ2-7, with a possible D match to TRBD1 (5 bases). The CDR3 length is 14 residues. CDR1 is MNHEY and CDR2 is SVGAGI in the germline V gene. With 2 bases removed from V and 5 bases from J, the gap between germline ends came to 13 bases. The CDR3 is CASSYQGSRNEQYF. In nucleotides, the CDR3 is TGTGCCAGCAGTTACCAGGGCTCTCGCAACGAGCAGTACTTC.

The V call is TRBV7-2, the J call TRBJ2-5, with D perhaps TRBD2 (6 bases). CDR3 length equals 12 residues. Deletions cut 6 bases from V and 4 bases from J, with 9 bases between. Germline CDR1 reads SGHTA; CDR2 reads FQGNSA. The CDR3 loop reads CASSAGTETQYF. The CDR3 coding sequence is TGTGCCAGCAGTGCGGGGACAGAGACCCAGTACTTC.

The rearrangement links TRBV28 to TRBJ1-3; D call uncertain. Trimming stripped 2 bases from V and 3 bases from J, with 11 bases between. The germline V gene has CDR1 MDHEN and CDR2 SYDVKM. This CDR3 comprises 15 residues. The CDR3 nucleotides read TGTGCCAGCAGTTTACCGGCCTCCGGTGGAAACACCATATATTTT. It translates to CASSLPASGGNTIYF.

J is TRBJ2-7 and V is TRBV9; D ambiguous. Germline V CDR1 and CDR2: SGDLS, YYNGEE. Deletions cut 3 bases from V and 0 bases from J, with 7 bases between. The CDR3 spans 13 residues. The CDR3 DNA reads as TGTGCCAGCAGCGCCCCTCTCTCCTACGAGCAGTACTTC. Its translation is CASSAPLSYEQYF.

This rearrangement joins TRBV27 to TRBJ2-1, with 7 bases identical to TRBD1. Germline assignment: CDR1 MNHEY and CDR2 SMNVEV (reference sequence). The CDR3 has 13 residues. Trimming at V came to 3 bases and at J to 6 bases, leaving 2 bases not matched to a gene. The CDR3 region is CASSLDRTNEQFF. The CDR3 nucleotides are TGTGCCAGCAGTTTGGACAGGACCAATGAGCAGTTCTTC.

The CDR3 coding sequence is TGTGCCAGCAGCTTAAAAGTGGGTTTTCCCGAGCAGTACTTC. Translation: CASSLKVGFPEQYF. The chain combines TRBV13 with TRBJ2-7; D remains ambiguous. The CDR3 is 14 amino acids. CDR1 is PRHDT and CDR2 is FYEKMQ in the germline V gene (reference sequence). The V end lost 2 bases, the J end lost 6 bases, and 14 bases lay between the germline ends. Filled out from reference TRBV13 and TRBJ2-7, the complete variable domain reads AAGVIQSPRHLIKEKRETATLKCYPIPRHDTVYWYQQGPGQDPQFLISFYEKMQSDKGSIPDRFSAQQFSDYHSELNMSSLELGDSALYFCASSLKVGFPEQYFGPGTRLTVT.

The rearrangement links TRBV6-1 to TRBJ2-1, with 7 nucleotides matching TRBD2. Germline CDR1 MNHNS, CDR2 SASEGT. V was clipped by 1 base and J by 8 bases; unmatched bases: 8. The CDR3 runs to 15 residues. The CDR3 DNA reads as TGTGCCAGCAGTGAAGTGGTGGGAGGGACGGATGAGCAGTTCTTC. This encodes CASSEVVGGTDEQFF.

The CDR3 reads CASSRSVAGGLTQYF. In nucleotides, the CDR3 is TGTGCCAGCAGTCGCTCCGTAGCGGGAGGGTTGACCCAGTACTTC. J is TRBJ2-5 and V is TRBV6-5, with TRBD2 matching 11 bases. J lost 7 bases, V lost 5 bases, and 9 bases had no gene match. Germline assignment: CDR1 MNHEY and CDR2 SVGAGI. The CDR3 sequence is 15 residues long.